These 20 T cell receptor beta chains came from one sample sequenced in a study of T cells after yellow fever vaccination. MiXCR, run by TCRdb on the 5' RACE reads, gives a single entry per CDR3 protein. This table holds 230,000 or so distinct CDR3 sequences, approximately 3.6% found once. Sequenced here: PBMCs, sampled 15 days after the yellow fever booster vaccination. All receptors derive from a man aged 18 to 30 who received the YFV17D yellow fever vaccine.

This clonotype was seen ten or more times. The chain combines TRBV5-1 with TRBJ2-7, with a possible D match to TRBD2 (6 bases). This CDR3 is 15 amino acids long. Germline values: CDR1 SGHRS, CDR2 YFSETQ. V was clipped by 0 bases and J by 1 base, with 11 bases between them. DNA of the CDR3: TGCGCCAGCAGCTTGGCCGTGGGGACTTCCTACGAGCAGTACTTC. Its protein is CASSLAVGTSYEQYF.

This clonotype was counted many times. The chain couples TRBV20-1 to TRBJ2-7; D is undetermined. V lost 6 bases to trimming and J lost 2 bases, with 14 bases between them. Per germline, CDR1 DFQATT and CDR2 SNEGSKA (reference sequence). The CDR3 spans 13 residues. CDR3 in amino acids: CSALKRNPYEQYF. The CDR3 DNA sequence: TGCAGTGCGCTCAAACGGAATCCCTACGAGCAGTACTTC.

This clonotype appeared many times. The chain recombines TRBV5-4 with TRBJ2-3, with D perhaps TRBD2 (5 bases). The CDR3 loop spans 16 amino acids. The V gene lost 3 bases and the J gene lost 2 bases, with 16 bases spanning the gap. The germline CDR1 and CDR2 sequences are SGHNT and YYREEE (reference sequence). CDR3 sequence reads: CASSSSSSASTDTQYF. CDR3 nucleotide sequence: TGTGCCAGCAGCTCTAGCTCATCAGCCTCCACAGATACGCAGTATTTT.

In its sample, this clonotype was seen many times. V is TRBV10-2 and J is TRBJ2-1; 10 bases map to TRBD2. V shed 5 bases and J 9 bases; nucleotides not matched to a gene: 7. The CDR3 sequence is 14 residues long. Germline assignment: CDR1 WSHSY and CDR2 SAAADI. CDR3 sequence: CASSSSGGASEQFF. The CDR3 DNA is TGCGCCAGCAGTTCCAGCGGGGGGGCCAGTGAGCAGTTCTTC.

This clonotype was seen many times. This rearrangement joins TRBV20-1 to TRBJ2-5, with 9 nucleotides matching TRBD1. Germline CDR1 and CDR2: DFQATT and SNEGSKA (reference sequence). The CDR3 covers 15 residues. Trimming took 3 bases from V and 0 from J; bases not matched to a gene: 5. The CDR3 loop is CSASGTGRHQETQYF. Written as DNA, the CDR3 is TGCAGTGCTAGTGGGACAGGGAGGCACCAAGAGACCCAGTACTTC.

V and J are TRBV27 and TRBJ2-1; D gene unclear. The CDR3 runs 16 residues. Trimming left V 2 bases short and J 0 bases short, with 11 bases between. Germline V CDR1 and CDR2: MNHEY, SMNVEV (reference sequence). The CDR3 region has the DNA TGTGCCAGCAGTTTACAGGCGATCTCCTCCTACAATGAGCAGTTCTTC. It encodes CASSLQAISSYNEQFF.

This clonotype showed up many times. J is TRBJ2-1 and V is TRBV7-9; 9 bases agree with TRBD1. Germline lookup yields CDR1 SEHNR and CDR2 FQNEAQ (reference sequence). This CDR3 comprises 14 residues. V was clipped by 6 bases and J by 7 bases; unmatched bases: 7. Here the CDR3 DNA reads TGTGCCAGCAGTATCCGGGACAGGGAAAATGAGCAGTTCTTC. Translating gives CASSIRDRENEQFF.

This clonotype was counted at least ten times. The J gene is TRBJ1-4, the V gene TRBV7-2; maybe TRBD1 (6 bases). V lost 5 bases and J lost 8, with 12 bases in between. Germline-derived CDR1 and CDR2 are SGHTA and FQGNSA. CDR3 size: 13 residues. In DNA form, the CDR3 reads TGTGCCAGCAGCAAGGGGGTTACCGAAAAACTGTTTTTT. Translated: CASSKGVTEKLFF.

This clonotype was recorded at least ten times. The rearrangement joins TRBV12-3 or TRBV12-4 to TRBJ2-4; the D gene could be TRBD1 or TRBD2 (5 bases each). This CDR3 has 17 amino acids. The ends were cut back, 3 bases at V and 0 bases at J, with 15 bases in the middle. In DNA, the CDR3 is TGTGCCAGCAGTTTCAGCCCCGGGGCCGAAGCCAAAAACATTCAGTACTTC. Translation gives CASSFSPGAEAKNIQYF.

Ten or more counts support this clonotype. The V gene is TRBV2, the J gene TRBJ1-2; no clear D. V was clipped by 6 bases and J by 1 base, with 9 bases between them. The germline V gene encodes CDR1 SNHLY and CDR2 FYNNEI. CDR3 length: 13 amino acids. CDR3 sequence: CASRREVNYGYTF. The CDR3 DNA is TGTGCCAGCAGAAGGGAAGTTAACTATGGCTACACCTTC.

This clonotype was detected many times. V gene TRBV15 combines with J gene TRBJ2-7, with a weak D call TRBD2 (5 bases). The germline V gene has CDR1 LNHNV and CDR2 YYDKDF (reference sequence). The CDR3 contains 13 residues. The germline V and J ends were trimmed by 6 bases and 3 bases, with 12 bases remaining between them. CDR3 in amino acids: CATRGSGSYEQYF. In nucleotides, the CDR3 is TGTGCCACCAGGGGGTCGGGGAGCTACGAGCAGTACTTC.

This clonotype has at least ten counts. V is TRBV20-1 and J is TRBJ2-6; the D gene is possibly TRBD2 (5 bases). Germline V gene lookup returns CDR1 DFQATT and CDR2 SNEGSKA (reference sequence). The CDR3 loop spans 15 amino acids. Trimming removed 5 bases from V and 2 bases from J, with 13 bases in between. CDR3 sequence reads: CSARGLGPGANVLTF. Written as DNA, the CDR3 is TGCAGTGCTCGGGGTTTAGGGCCTGGGGCCAACGTCCTGACTTTC.

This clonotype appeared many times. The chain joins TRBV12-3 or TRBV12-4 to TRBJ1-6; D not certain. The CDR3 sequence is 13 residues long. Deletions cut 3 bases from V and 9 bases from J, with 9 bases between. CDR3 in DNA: TGTGCCAGCAGTTTGGTAGGCCCTTCACCCCTCCACTTT. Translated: CASSLVGPSPLHF.

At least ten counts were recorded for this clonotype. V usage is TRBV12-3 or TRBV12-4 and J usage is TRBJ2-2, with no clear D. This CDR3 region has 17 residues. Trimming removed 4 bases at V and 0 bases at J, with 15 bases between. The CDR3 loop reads CASSSTQGTPNTGELFF. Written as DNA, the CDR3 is TGTGCCAGCAGTTCTACCCAAGGAACCCCGAACACCGGGGAGCTGTTTTTT.

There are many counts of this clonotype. The CDR3 DNA follows: TGTGCCAGCAGTTATTGGGGGGGAGCCTACGAGCAGTACTTC. The encoded protein is CASSYWGGAYEQYF. J is TRBJ2-7 and V is TRBV6-5, with 7 bases aligning to TRBD2. The germline V gene has CDR1 MNHEY and CDR2 SVGAGI. V was clipped by 3 bases and J by 2 bases; unmatched bases: 4. The CDR3 contains 14 residues.

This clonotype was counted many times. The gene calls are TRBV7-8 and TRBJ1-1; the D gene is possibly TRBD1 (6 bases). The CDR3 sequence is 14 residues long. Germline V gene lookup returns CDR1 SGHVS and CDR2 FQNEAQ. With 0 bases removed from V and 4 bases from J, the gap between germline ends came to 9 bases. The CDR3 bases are TGTGCCAGCAGCTTAGCGGCAGGGGCCACTGAAGCTTTCTTT. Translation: CASSLAAGATEAFF.

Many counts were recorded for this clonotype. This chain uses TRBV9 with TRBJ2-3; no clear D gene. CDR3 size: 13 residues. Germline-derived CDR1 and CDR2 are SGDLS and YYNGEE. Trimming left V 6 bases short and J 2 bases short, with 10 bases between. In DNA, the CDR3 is TGTGCCAGCACGGCGGAATTCACAGATACGCAGTATTTT. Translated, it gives CASTAEFTDTQYF. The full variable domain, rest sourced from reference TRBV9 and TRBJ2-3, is DSGVTQTPKHLITATGQRVTLRCSPRSGDLSVYWYQQSLDQGLQFLIQYYNGEERAKGNILERFSAQQFPDLHSELNLSSLELGDSALYFCASTAEFTDTQYFGPGTRLTVL.

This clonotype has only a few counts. CDR3 bases: TGCGCCAGCAGCGGGCTGACAGCCAACCCCACCGGGGAGCTGTTTTTT. Protein sequence: CASSGLTANPTGELFF. The rearrangement links TRBV5-1 to TRBJ2-2; a weak D match, TRBD1 (5 bases). Germline V gene lookup returns CDR1 SGHRS and CDR2 YFSETQ. This CDR3 is 16 amino acids long. The ends were cut back, 4 bases at V and 4 bases at J, with 17 bases in the middle.

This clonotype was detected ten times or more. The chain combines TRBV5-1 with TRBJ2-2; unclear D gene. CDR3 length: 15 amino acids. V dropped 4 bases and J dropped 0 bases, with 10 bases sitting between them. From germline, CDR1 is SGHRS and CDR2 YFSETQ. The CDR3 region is CASSPDRPNTGELFF. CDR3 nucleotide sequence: TGCGCCAGCAGCCCGGACCGTCCGAACACCGGGGAGCTGTTTTTT.

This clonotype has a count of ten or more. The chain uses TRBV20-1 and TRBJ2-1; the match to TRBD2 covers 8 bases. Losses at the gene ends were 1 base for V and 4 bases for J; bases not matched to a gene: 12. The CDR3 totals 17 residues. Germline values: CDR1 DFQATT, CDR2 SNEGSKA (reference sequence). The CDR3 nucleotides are TGCAGTGCTAGAGGGCCTGGGAGCGGGGGACGATACAATGAGCAGTTCTTC. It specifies CSARGPGSGGRYNEQFF.